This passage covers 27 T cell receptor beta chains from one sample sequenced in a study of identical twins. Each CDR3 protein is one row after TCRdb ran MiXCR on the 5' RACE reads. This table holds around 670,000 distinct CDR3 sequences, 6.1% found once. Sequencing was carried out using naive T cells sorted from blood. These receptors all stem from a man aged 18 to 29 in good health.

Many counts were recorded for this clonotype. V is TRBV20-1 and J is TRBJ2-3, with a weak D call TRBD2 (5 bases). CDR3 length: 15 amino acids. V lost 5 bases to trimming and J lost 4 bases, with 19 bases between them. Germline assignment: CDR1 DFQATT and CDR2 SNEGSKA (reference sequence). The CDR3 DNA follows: TGCAGTGCTGCAACCAGCGGAATTACCCCAGATACGCAGTATTTT. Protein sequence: CSAATSGITPDTQYF.

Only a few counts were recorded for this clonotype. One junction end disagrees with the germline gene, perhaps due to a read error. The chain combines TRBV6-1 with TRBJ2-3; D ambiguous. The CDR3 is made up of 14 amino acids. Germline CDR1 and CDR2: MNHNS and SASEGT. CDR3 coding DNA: TGTTCCAGCGAAATGGACGGATACACAGATACGCAGTATTTT. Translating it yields CSSEMDGYTDTQYF.

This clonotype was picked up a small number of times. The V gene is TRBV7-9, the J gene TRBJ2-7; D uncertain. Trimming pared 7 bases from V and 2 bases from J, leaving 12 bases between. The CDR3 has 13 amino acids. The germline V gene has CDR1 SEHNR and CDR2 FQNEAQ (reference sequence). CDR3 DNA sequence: TGTGCCAGCACCCATGGGTCCACCTACGAGCAGTACTTC. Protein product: CASTHGSTYEQYF.

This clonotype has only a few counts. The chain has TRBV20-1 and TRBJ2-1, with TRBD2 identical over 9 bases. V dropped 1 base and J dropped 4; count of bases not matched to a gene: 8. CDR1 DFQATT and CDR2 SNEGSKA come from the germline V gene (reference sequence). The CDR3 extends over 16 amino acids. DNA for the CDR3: TGCAGTGCTAGAGCACCGGGACTAGCTAGGTACAATGAGCAGTTCTTC. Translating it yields CSARAPGLARYNEQFF.

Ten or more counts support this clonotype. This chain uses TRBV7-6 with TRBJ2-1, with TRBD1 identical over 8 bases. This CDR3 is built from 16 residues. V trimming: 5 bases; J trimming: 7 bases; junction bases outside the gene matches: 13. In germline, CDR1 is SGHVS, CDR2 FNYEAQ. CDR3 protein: CASSPKAGGVKNEQFF. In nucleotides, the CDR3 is TGTGCCAGCAGCCCAAAAGCAGGGGGCGTTAAGAATGAGCAGTTCTTC.

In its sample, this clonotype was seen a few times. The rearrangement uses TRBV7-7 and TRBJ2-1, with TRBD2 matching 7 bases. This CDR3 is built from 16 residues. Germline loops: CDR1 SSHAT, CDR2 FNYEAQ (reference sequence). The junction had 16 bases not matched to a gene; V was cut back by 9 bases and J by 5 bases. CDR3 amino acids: CARTWPGGETDNEQFF. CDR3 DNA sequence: TGTGCCAGGACTTGGCCTGGGGGGGAGACCGACAATGAGCAGTTCTTC.

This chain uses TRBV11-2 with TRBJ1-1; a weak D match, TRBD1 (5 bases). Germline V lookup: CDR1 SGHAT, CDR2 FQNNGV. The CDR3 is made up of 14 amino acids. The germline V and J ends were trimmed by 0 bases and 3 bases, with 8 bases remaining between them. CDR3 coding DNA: TGTGCCAGCAGCTTAGAGAGGGACGACACTGAAGCTTTCTTT. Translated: CASSLERDDTEAFF.

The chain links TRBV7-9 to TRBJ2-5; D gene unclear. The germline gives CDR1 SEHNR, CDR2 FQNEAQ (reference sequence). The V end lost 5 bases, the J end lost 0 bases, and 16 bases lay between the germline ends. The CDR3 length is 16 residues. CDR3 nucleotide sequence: TGTGCCAGCAGCCTACACAACAGAGTCGACCAAGAGACCCAGTACTTC. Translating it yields CASSLHNRVDQETQYF.

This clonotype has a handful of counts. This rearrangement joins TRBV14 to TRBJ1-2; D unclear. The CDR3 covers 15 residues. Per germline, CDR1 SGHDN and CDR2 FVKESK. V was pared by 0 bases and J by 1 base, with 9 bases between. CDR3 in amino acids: CASSQDTNLNYGYTF. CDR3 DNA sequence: TGTGCCAGCAGCCAAGACACCAACCTTAACTATGGCTACACCTTC.

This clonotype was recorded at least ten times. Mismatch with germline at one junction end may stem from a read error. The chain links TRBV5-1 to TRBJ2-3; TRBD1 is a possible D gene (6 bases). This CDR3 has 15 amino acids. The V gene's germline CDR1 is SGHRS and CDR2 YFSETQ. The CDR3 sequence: CASSLDSTSTDTQYF. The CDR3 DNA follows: TGTGCCAGCAGCCTGGACAGCACTAGCACAGATACGCAGTATTTT.

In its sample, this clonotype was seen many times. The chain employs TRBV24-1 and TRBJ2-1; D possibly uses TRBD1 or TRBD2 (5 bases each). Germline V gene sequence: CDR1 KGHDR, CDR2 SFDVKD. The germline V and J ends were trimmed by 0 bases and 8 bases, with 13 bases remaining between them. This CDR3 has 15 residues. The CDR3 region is CATSDLAPGRDEQFF. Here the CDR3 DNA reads TGTGCCACCAGTGATTTGGCTCCAGGGAGAGATGAGCAGTTCTTC.

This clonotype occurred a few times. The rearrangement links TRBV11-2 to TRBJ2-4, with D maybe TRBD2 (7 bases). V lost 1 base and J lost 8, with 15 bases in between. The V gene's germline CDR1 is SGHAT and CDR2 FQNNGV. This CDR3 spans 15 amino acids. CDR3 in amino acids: CASSLVGGAQDIQYF. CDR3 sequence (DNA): TGTGCCAGCAGCTTAGTGGGGGGGGCTCAAGACATTCAGTACTTC.

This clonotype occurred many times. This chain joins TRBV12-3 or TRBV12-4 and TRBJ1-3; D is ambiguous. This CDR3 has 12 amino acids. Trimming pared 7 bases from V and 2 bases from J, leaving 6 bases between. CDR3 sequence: CASTATGNTIYF. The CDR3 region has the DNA TGTGCCAGCACCGCGACTGGAAACACCATATATTTT.

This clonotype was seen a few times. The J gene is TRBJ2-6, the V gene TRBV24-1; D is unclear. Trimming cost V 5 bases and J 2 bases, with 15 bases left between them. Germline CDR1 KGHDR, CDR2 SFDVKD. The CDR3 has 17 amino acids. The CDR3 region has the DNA TGTGCCACCAGTGCCCTACGTGCCACCGCTGGGGCCAACGTCCTGACTTTC. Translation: CATSALRATAGANVLTF.

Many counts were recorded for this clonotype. The DNA for the CDR3 is TGTGCCAGCAGTTTTCCCCGGACAGGGGGAGAGACCCAGTACTTC. It specifies CASSFPRTGGETQYF. The rearrangement uses TRBV28 and TRBJ2-5, with 10 bases matching TRBD1. This CDR3 region has 15 residues. The germline CDR1 and CDR2 sequences are MDHEN and SYDVKM. V was clipped by 3 bases and J by 4 bases; unmatched bases: 5.

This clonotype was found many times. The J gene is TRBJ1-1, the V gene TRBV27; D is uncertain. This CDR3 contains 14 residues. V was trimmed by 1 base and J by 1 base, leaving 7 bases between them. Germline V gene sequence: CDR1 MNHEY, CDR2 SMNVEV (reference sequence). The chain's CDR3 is CASSLFVTNTEAFF. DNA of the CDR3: TGTGCCAGCAGTTTATTCGTGACGAACACTGAAGCTTTCTTT.

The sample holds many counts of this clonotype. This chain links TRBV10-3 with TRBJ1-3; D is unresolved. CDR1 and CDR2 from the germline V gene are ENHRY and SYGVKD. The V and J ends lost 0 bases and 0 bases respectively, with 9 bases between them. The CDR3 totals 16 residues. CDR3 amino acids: CAISESAGLSGNTIYF. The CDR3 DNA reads TGTGCCATCAGTGAGTCGGCGGGTCTCTCTGGAAACACCATATATTTT.

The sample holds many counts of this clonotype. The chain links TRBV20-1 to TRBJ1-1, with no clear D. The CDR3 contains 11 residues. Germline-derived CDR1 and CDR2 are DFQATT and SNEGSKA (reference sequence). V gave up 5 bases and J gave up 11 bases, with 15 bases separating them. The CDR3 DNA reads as TGCAGTGCTCCAATCCAGAGTTGGGCTTTCTTT. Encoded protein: CSAPIQSWAFF.

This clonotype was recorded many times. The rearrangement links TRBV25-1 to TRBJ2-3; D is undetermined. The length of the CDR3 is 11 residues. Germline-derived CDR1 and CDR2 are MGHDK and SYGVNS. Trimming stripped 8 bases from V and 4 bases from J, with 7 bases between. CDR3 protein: CASLIADTQYF. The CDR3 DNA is TGTGCCAGCCTGATTGCAGATACGCAGTATTTT.

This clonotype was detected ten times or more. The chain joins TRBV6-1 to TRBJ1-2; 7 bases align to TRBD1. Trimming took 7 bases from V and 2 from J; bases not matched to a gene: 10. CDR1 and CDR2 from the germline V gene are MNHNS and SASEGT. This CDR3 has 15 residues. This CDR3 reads CASTWVGTENYGYTF. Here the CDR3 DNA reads TGTGCCAGCACCTGGGTCGGGACAGAAAACTATGGCTACACCTTC.

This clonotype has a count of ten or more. The CDR3 sequence is CASTEGVGRHNEQFF. The CDR3 DNA reads TGTGCCAGCACCGAAGGGGTCGGGAGGCACAATGAGCAGTTCTTC. The J gene is TRBJ2-1, the V gene TRBV6-1; 7 nucleotides match TRBD2. V shed 7 bases and J 5 bases; nucleotides not matched to a gene: 11. The length of the CDR3 is 15 residues. Germline CDR1 is MNHNS and CDR2 is SASEGT.

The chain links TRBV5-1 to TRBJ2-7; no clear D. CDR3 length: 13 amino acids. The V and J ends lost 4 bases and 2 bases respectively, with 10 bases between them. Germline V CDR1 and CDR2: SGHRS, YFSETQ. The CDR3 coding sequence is TGCGCCAGCAGCCCTGTCGGAACCTACGAGCAGTACTTC. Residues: CASSPVGTYEQYF.

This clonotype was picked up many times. CDR3 residues: CSVEDSGRGAEQYF. The CDR3 DNA is TGCAGCGTTGAAGACAGCGGCAGGGGAGCCGAGCAGTACTTC. This rearrangement joins TRBV29-1 to TRBJ2-7, with TRBD1 as a possible D gene (6 bases). This CDR3 has 14 amino acids. V shed 0 bases and J shed 6 bases, with 15 bases lying between them. CDR1 and CDR2 (germline): SQVTM, ANQGSEA.

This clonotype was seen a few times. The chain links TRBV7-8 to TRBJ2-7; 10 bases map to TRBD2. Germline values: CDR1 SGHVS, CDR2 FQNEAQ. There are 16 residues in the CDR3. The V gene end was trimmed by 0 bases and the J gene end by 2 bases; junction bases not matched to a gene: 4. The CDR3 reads CASSLATSGPTYEQYV. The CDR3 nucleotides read TGTGCCAGCAGCTTAGCGACTAGCGGGCCTACCTACGAGCAGTACGTC.

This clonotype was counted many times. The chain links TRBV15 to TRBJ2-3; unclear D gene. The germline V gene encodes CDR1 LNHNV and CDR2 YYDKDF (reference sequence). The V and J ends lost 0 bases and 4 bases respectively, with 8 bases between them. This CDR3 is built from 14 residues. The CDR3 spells CATSRDEAADTQYF. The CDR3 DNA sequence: TGTGCCACCAGCAGAGATGAGGCTGCAGATACGCAGTATTTT.

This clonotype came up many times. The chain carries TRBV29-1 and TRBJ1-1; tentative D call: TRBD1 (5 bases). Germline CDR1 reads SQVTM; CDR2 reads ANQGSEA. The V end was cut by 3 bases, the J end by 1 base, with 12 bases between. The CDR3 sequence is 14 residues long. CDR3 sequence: CSVDLGTANTEAFF. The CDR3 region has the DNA TGCAGCGTTGACCTCGGGACGGCGAACACTGAAGCTTTCTTT.

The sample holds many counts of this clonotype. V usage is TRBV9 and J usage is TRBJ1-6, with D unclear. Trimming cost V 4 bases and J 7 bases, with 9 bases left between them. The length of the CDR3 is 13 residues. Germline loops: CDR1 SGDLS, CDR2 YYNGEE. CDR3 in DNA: TGTGCCAGCAGCCACGGCTTAAATTCACCCCTCCACTTT. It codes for CASSHGLNSPLHF.